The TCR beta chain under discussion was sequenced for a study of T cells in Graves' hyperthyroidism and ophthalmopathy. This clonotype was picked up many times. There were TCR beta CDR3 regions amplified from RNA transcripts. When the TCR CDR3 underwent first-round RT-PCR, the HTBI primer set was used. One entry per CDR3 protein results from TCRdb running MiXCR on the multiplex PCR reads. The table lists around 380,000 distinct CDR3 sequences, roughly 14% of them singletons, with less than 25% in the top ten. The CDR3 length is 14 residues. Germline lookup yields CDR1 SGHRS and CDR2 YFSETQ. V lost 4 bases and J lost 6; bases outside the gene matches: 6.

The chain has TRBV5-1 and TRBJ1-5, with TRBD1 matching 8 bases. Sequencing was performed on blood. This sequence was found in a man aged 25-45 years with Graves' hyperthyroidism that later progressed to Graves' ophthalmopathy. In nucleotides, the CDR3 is TGCGCCAGCAGCGTCGGGACAGGTCGTCAGCCCCAGCATTTT. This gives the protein CASSVGTGRQPQHF.